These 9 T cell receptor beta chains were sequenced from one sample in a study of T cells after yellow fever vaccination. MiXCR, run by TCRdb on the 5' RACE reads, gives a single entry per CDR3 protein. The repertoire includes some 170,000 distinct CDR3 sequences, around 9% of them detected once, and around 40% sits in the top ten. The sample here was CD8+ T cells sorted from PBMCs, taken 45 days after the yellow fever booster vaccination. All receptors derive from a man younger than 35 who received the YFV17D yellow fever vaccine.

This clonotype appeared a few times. CDR3 protein: CASSLEAGNIYGYTF. The CDR3, as DNA: TGTGCCAGCAGCTTAGAGGCAGGGAACATCTATGGCTACACCTTC. The gene calls are TRBV7-8 and TRBJ1-2; tentatively, D is TRBD1 (5 bases). The ends were cut back, 1 base at V and 4 bases at J, with 13 bases in the middle. The CDR3 has 15 amino acids. Germline loops: CDR1 SGHVS, CDR2 FQNEAQ.

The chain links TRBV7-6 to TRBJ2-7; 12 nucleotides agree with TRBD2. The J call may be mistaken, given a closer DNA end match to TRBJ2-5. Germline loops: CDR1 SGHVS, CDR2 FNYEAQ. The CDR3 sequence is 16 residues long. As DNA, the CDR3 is TGTGCCAGCAGCTTAGCGGGGACTAGCGGGCAAGAGACCCAGTACTTC. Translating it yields CASSLAGTSGQETQYF.

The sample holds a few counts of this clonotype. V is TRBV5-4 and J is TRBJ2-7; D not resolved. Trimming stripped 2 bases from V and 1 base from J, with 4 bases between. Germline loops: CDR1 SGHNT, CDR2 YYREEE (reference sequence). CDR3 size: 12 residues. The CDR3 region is CASSFGSYEQYF. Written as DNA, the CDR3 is TGTGCCAGCAGCTTTGGGTCCTACGAGCAGTACTTC.

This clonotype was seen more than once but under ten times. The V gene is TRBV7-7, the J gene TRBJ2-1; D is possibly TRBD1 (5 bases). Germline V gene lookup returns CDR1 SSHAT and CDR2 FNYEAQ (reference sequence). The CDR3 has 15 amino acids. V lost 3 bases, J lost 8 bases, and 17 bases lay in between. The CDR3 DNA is TGTGCCAGCAGCTTTCTACTTTCAGGGATGGATGAGCAGTTCTTC. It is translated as CASSFLLSGMDEQFF.

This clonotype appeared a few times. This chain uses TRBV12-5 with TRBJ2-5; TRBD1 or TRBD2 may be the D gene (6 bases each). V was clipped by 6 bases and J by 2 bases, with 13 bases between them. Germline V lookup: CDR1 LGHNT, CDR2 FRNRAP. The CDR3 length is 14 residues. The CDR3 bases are TGTGCTAGTGGCCCCGGGGGCGCACAAGAGACCCAGTACTTC. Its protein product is CASGPGGAQETQYF.

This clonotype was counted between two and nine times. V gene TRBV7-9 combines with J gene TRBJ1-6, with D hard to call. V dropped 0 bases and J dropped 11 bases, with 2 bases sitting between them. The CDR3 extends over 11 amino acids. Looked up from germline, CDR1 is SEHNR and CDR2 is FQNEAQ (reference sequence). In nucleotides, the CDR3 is TGTGCCAGCAGCTTAGCGGCACCCCTCCACTTT. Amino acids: CASSLAAPLHF.

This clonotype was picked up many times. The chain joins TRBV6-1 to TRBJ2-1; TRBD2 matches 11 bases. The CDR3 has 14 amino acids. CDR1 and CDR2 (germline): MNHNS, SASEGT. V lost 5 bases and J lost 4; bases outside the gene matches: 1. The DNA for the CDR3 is TGTGCCAGCAGTACTAGCGGGGGTTACAATGAGCAGTTCTTC. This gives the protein CASSTSGGYNEQFF.

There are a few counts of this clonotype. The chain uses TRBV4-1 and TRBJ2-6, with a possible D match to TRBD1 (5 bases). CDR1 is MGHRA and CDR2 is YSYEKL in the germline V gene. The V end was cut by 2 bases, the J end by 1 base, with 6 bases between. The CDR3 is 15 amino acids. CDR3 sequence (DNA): TGCGCCAGCAGCCAAAGGGGATCTGGGGCCAACGTCCTGACTTTC. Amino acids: CASSQRGSGANVLTF.

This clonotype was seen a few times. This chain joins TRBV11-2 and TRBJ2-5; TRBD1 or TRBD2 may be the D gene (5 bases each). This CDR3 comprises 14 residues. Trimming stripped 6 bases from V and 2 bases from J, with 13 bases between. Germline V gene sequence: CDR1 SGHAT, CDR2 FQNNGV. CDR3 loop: CASRTGTEQETQYF. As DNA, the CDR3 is TGTGCCAGCAGGACCGGGACGGAACAAGAGACCCAGTACTTC.